This TCR beta chain was sequenced in a study of blood T cell repertoires in COVID-19. TCRdb's table, derived via immunoSEQ multiplex PCR, lists solely in-frame clones and lacks some. The profile shows about 160,000 clones, around 80% of them singletons. V shed 1 base and J shed 4 bases, with 11 bases lying between them. Germline V gene data show CDR1 as LGHNA and CDR2 as YNFKEQ. CDR3 length: 16 residues. Sequencing used peripheral blood. This TCR was sampled from a human donor with acute or convalescent COVID-19. The donor label of this sample is uncertain. This chain connects TRBV4-2 to TRBJ2-6; D is unclear. The CDR3 nucleotides read TGTGCCAGCAGCCAAGCGTTAGGAGCCGGGGCCAACGTCCTGACTTTC. It yields the protein CASSQALGAGANVLTF.